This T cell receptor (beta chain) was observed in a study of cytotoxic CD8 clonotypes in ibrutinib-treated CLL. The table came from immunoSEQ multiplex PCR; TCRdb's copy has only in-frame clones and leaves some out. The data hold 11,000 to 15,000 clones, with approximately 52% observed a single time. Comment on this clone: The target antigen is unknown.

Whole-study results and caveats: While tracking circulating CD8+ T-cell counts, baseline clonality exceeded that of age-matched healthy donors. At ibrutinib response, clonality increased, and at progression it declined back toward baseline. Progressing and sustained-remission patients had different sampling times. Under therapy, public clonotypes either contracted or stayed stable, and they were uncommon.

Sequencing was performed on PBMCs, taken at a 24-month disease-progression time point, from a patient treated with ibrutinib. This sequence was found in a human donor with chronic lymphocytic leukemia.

CDR3 DNA sequence: TGTGCCAGCAGCGTATACCAGGGGGAAGAGACCCAGTACTTC. Its protein product is CASSVYQGEETQYF. This rearrangement joins TRBV9 to TRBJ2-5; 7 nucleotides agree with TRBD1. Germline values: CDR1 SGDLS, CDR2 YYNGEE. Trimming at V came to 1 base and at J to 3 bases, leaving 3 bases not matched to a gene. The CDR3 extends over 14 amino acids.